This entry features one T cell receptor beta chain sequence. The data derive from a study of patients and donors after allogeneic stem cell transplantation. Trimming left V 5 bases short and J 3 bases short, with 17 bases between. The CDR3 length is 15 residues. Germline CDR1 MNHNY, CDR2 SVGAGI (reference sequence). In TCRdb, the RT-PCR reads were re-called with MiXCR into one record per CDR3 protein. This table holds around 200,000 distinct CDR3 sequences, around two fifths found once. The V and J genes are TRBV6-6 and TRBJ2-7; D not resolved. Sequenced input: blood, either unsorted or a sorted T cell fraction (not recorded which). This sequence originates from a human donor who was either an allogeneic HSCT recipient or a stem cell or donor lymphocyte infusion donor (not recorded which). It is not recorded whose cells these are; they may come from a transplant donor. The CDR3 sequence is CASSPSRGQYYEQYF. The CDR3 nucleotides read TGTGCCAGCAGTCCCTCCCGTGGGCAGTACTACGAGCAGTACTTC.